A single T cell receptor (beta chain) is shown here with its context. CDR3 length: 16 residues. Unmatched junction bases numbered 10, after V lost 5 bases and J lost 8 bases. Germline CDR1 and CDR2: MDHEN and SYDVKM. Methods used by the authors: Estimated nucleated cell counts came from reference gene primer amplification. The protocol was immunoSEQ multiplex PCR, while the TCRdb copy is restricted to in-frame clones and leaves out a portion. Clone size and the V and J calls come from that table; the DNA yielded D and trimming. The sample includes about 250,000 clones, approximately 79% of them seen just once. The sample comes from a study of blood T cell repertoires in COVID-19. The overall study: The United States, Italy and Spain provided the acute and convalescent COVID-19 samples. T cells, B-cell-depleted T cells, or PBMCs provided the cDNA or gDNA that served as material.

V is TRBV28 and J is TRBJ2-4; 12 bases fit TRBD1. The sequence was obtained from a middle-aged woman with active or convalescent COVID-19. What was sequenced was peripheral blood. CDR3 amino acids: CASSTWDRGLKDIQYF. CDR3 DNA sequence: TGTGCCAGCAGTACGTGGGACAGGGGGCTTAAGGACATTCAGTACTTC.